This TCR beta chain was found in a study of blood T cells in healthy people across ages. A sample-barcoded 5' primer and a J-beta primer mix were used in a second PCR of roughly 6 to 12 cycles. MiXCR, applied by TCRdb to the 5' RACE reads, yields one record per CDR3 protein. This sample has around 690,000 distinct CDR3 sequences, with roughly three fifths found just once. This CDR3 is built from 12 residues. Germline-derived CDR1 and CDR2 are MNHNS and SASEGT. Between the trimmed V and J ends, which lost 7 bases and 4 bases, there was a span of 10 bases. Isolation recovered at least 6.5 million PBMCs from every sample.

This TCR came from a man in his sixties in good health. The sample consisted of blood. V usage is TRBV6-1 and J usage is TRBJ2-5; D unresolved. The DNA for the CDR3 is TGTGCCAGCAAATTCGTCGGAGAGACCCAGTACTTC. Its protein product is CASKFVGETQYF.